This TCR beta chain was recorded in a study of blood T cell repertoires in COVID-19. Study-level background: Donors in the United States, Italy and Spain gave samples during acute or convalescent COVID-19.

The repertoire was sequenced with immunoSEQ multiplex PCR; TCRdb's copy has only in-frame clones and lacks some. Of 350,000 to 450,000 clones listed, roughly nine tenths were seen once; the top ten hold 1.5% to 2%. Germline V gives CDR1 MGHRA, CDR2 YSYEKL. With 1 base clipped from V and 2 bases from J, the junction kept 2 bases outside the gene matches. The CDR3 is 16 residues long. Self-reported history from a screening survey and questionnaire set each donor's cohort. Resolution of symptoms, clearance, or two negative PCRs was present in recovered Cohort 3 donors. The material sequenced was PBMCs or T cells enriched from blood (not recorded which). This receptor was identified in a woman aged 25 to 39 who had recovered from COVID-19. The rearrangement links TRBV4-1 to TRBJ2-1; TRBD2 aligns across 10 bases. The CDR3 region has the DNA TGCGCCAGCAGCCAAGGAGGGACTAGCGCCTACAATGAGCAGTTCTTC. Translated, it gives CASSQGGTSAYNEQFF.